This is a list of T cell receptor beta chains from one sample in a study of cytomegalovirus exposure and HLA in healthy donors. Sequencing used immunoSEQ multiplex PCR; TCRdb keeps in-frame clones, though not all of them. This table holds more than 150,000 clones, about four fifths found once. The sample taken for sequencing was PBMCs. The receptor set was obtained from a woman aged 50 to 65 in good health and CMV-seropositive. Each CDR3 is given with its conserved first and last residue. A D gene is named only where the DNA matches it firmly. Clone size is stated in some rows and not others, as once, few, many or a class when expanded.

D gene	V gene	clone size	J gene	CDR3 protein	CDR3 DNA
.	TRBV18	.	TRBJ2-5	CASSPQGETQYF	TGTGCCAGCTCACCCCAGGGGGAGACCCAGTACTTC
TRBD1	TRBV7-2	.	TRBJ2-7	CATARDRSYEQYF	TGTGCAACAGCACGGGACAGGAGCTACGAGCAGTACTTC
TRBD1	TRBV5-8	few	TRBJ2-1	CASSRRTGNTYNEQFF	TGTGCCAGCAGCCGTCGGACAGGGAATACCTACAATGAGCAGTTCTTC
TRBD1	TRBV18	.	TRBJ1-1	CASSPGQGSVEAFF	TGTGCCAGCTCTCCGGGACAGGGGAGTGTTGAAGCTTTCTTT
.	TRBV9	.	TRBJ2-7	CASSVGPAGLSYEQYF	TGTGCCAGCAGCGTAGGCCCGGCGGGCCTCTCCTACGAGCAGTACTTC
.	TRBV7-2	.	TRBJ2-1	CASSAAVEQFF	TGTGCCAGCAGTGCAGCGGTCGAGCAGTTCTTC
.	TRBV30	.	TRBJ2-1	CAWDLASYNEQFF	TGTGCCTGGGATCTAGCATCCTACAATGAGCAGTTCTTC
.	TRBV19	.	TRBJ2-3	CASSMGRGRGTDTQYF	TGTGCCAGTAGTATGGGCCGAGGGCGCGGCACAGATACGCAGTATTTT
.	TRBV19	.	TRBJ1-5	CASSMRNNQPQHF	TGTGCCAGTAGTATGCGTAATAATCAGCCCCAGCATTTT
TRBD2	TRBV7-2	.	TRBJ2-4	CASSPSGGLAKNIQYF	TGTGCCAGCAGCCCTAGCGGGGGGCTGGCCAAAAACATTCAGTACTTC
.	TRBV23-1	.	TRBJ1-4	CASSQSRGGEGEQLFF	TGCGCCAGCAGTCAATCGAGGGGGGGTGAGGGTGAGCAGCTGTTTTTT
TRBD2	TRBV5-1	.	TRBJ2-5	CASSLVASGNQETQYF	TGCGCCAGCAGCTTGGTGGCTAGCGGCAACCAAGAGACCCAGTACTTC
.	TRBV7-2	.	TRBJ2-3	CASSWTRGVTDTQYF	TGTGCCAGCAGCTGGACCAGGGGCGTGACAGATACGCAGTATTTT
.	TRBV19	.	TRBJ1-5	CASSIEPSGVHQPQHF	TGTGCCAGTAGTATAGAACCCTCCGGGGTTCATCAGCCCCAGCATTTT
.	TRBV28	medium-sized	TRBJ2-1	CASSLPDVRLGNEQFF	TGTGCCAGCAGTTTACCCGACGTCCGGCTAGGCAATGAGCAGTTCTTC
TRBD1	TRBV5-4	.	TRBJ2-7	CASSLGQGTDYEQYF	TGTGCCAGCAGTCTTGGACAGGGGACTGACTACGAGCAGTACTTC
TRBD1	TRBV5-1	.	TRBJ1-2	CASSPPGQTYGYTF	TGCGCCAGCAGCCCGCCGGGACAGACCTATGGCTACACCTTC
.	TRBV7-2	.	TRBJ1-4	CASSLGRALGEKLFF	TGTGCCAGCAGCTTAGGGAGGGCCCTGGGAGAAAAACTGTTTTTT
TRBD2	TRBV27	.	TRBJ2-2	CASCGGGSSFLTGELFF	TGTGCCAGCTGCGGAGGCGGGAGTAGTTTTTTGACCGGGGAGCTGTTTTTT
.	TRBV29-1	.	TRBJ1-3	CSSRGSGNTIYF	TGCAGCTCTCGGGGCTCTGGAAACACCATATATTTT
.	TRBV7-2	.	TRBJ1-1	CASSLAPGGTEAFF	TGTGCCAGCAGCTTAGCCCCCGGGGGCACTGAAGCTTTCTTT
TRBD2	TRBV27	.	TRBJ2-2	CASSYGTSGFDRELFF	TGTGCCAGCAGTTATGGGACTAGCGGGTTTGATCGGGAGCTGTTTTTT